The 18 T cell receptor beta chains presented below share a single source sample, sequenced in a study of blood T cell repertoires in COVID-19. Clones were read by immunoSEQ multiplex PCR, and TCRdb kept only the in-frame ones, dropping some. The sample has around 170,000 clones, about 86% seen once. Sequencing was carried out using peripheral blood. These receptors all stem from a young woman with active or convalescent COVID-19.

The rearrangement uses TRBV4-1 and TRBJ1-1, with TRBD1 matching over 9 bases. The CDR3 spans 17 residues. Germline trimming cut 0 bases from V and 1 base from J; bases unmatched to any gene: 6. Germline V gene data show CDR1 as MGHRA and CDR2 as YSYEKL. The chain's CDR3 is CASSQDRGTGPNTEAFF. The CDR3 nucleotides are TGCGCCAGCAGCCAAGATCGGGGGACAGGGCCGAACACTGAAGCTTTCTTT.

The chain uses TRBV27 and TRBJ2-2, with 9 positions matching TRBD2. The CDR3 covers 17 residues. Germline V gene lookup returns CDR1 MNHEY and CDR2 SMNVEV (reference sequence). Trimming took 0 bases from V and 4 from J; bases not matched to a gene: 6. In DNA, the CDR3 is TGTGCCAGCAGTTTATCGTTGGGACTAGCAGTCACCGGGGAGCTGTTTTTT. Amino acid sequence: CASSLSLGLAVTGELFF.

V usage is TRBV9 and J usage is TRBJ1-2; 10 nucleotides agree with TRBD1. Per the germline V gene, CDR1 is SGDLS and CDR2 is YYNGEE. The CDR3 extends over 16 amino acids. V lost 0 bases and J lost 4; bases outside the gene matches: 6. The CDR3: CASSVARQGAGYGYTF. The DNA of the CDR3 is TGTGCCAGCAGCGTAGCGAGACAGGGGGCGGGCTATGGCTACACCTTC.

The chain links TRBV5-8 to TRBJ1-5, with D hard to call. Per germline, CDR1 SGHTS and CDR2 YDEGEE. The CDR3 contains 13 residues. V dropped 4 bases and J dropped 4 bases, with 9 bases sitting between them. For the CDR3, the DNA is TGTGCCAGCAGCGCATCTAGTAATCAGCCCCAGCATTTT. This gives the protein CASSASSNQPQHF.

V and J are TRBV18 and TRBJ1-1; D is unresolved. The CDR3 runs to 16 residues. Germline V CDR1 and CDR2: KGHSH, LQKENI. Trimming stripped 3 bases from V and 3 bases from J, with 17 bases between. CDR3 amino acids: CASSPLATGRHTEAFF. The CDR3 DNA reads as TGTGCCAGCTCACCCCTTGCCACGGGTCGGCACACTGAAGCTTTCTTT.

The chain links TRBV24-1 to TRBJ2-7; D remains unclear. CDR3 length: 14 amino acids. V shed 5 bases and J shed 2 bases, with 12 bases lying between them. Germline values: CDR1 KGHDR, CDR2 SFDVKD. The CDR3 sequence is CATSGGSPPYEQYF. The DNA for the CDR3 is TGTGCCACCAGTGGTGGCTCTCCTCCCTACGAGCAGTACTTC.

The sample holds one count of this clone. This chain's CDR3 is CASSLNPGQGEGSNQPQHF. In nucleotides, the CDR3 is TGTGCCAGTAGCTTAAACCCGGGACAGGGAGAGGGTTCCAATCAGCCCCAGCATTTT. V is TRBV19 and J is TRBJ1-5; 9 nucleotides match TRBD1. This CDR3 has 19 amino acids. With 6 bases clipped from V and 3 bases from J, the junction kept 18 bases outside the gene matches. Per the germline V gene, CDR1 is LNHDA and CDR2 is SQIVND (reference sequence).

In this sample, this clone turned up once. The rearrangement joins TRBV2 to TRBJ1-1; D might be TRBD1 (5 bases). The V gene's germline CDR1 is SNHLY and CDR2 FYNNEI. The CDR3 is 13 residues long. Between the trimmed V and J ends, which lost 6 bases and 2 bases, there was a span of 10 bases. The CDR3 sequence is CASSRQHNTEAFF. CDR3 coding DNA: TGTGCCAGCAGCCGACAGCATAACACTGAAGCTTTCTTT.

The CDR3 DNA reads as TGCGCCAGCAGCCGCGGGGGGGCCGTTATAAATGAGCAGTTCTTC. Residues: CASSRGGAVINEQFF. The chain joins TRBV5-1 to TRBJ2-1; 9 nucleotides align to TRBD2. CDR1 and CDR2 from the germline V gene are SGHRS and YFSETQ. J gave up 7 bases and V 4 bases, and 9 bases lay outside the gene matches. The CDR3 spans 15 residues.

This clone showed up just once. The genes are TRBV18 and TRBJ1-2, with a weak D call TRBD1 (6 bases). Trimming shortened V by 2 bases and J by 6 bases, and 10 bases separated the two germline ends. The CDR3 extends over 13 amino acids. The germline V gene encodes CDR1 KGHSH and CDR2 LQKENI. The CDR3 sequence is CASSPTGLDGYTF. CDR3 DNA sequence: TGTGCCAGCTCACCAACAGGGTTGGATGGCTACACCTTC.

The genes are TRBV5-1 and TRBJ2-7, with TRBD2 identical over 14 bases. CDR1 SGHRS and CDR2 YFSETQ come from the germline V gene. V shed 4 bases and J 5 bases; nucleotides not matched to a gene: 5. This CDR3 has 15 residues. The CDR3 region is CASSAGLAGEDEQYF. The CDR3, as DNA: TGCGCCAGCAGCGCGGGACTAGCGGGAGAGGACGAGCAGTACTTC. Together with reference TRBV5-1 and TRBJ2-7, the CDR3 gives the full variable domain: KAGVTQTPRYLIKTRGQQVTLSCSPISGHRSVSWYQQTPGQGLQFLFEYFSETQRNKGNFPGRFSGRQFSNSRSEMNVSTLELGDSALYLCASSAGLAGEDEQYFGPGTRLTVT.

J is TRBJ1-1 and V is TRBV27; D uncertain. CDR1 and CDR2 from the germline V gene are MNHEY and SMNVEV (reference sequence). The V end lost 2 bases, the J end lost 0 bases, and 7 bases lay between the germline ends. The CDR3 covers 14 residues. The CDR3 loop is CASSLASMNTEAFF. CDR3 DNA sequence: TGTGCCAGCAGTTTAGCGTCCATGAACACTGAAGCTTTCTTT.

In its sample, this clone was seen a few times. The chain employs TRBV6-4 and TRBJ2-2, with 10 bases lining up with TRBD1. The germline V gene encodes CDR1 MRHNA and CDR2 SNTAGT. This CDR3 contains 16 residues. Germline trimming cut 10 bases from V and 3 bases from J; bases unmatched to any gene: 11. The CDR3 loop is CATSSDGTGDTGELFF. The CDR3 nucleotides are TGTGCCACCTCCAGTGACGGGACAGGGGACACCGGGGAGCTGTTTTTT.

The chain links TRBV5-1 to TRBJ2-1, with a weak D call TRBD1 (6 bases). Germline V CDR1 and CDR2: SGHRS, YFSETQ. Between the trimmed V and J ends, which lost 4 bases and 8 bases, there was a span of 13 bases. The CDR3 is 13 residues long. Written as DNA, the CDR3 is TGCGCCAGCAGCCCTTTGGACAGTCATGAGCAGTTCTTC. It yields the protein CASSPLDSHEQFF.

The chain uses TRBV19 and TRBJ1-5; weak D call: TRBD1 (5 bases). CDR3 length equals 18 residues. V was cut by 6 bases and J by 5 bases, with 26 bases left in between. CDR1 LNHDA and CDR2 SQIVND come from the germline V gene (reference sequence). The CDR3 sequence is CASRTHRLGQLLDQPQHF. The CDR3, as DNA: TGTGCCAGTAGGACCCACAGGTTGGGGCAGCTTCTGGATCAGCCCCAGCATTTT.

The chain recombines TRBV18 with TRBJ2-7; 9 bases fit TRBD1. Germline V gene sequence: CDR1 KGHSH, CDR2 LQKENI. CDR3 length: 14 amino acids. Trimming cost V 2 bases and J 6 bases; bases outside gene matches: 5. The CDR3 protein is CASSPGTGYGEQYF. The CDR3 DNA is TGTGCCAGCTCACCAGGGACAGGGTACGGCGAGCAGTACTTC.

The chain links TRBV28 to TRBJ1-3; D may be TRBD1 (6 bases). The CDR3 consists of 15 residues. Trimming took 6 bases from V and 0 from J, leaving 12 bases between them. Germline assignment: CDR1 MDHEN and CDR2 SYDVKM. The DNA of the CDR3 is TGTGCCAGCAGGAGGGGGGGAACCTCTGGAAACACCATATATTTT. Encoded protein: CASRRGGTSGNTIYF.

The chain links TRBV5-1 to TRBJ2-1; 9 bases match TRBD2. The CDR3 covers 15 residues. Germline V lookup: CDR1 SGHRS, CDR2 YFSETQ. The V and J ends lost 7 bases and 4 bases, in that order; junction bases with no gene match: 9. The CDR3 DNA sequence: TGCGCCAGCTGGTACCGGGCGGGAGGGTACAATGAGCAGTTCTTC. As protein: CASWYRAGGYNEQFF.